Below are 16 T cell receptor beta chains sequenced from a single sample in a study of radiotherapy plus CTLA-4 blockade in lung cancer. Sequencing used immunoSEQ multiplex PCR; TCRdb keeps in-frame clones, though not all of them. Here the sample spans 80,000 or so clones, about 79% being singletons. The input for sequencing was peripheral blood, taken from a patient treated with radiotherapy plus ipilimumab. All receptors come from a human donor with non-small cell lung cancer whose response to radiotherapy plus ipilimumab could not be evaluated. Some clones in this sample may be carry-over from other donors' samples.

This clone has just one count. CDR3 DNA sequence: TGTGCCAGCAGAAGGGGGCTTGGGGCCGGGGAGCTGTTTTTT. Translated: CASRRGLGAGELFF. The rearrangement links TRBV2 to TRBJ2-2; 7 bases are a match to TRBD1. The CDR3 runs to 14 residues. J was trimmed by 6 bases and V by 6 bases; bases with no gene match: 7. Germline-derived CDR1 and CDR2 are SNHLY and FYNNEI.

The CDR3 sequence: CASSLDSPNTGELFF. The DNA of the CDR3 is TGCGCCAGCAGCTTGGATAGCCCGAACACCGGGGAGCTGTTTTTT. V usage is TRBV5-1 and J usage is TRBJ2-2, with unresolved D. With 0 bases removed from V and 0 bases from J, the gap between germline ends came to 6 bases. Germline V gives CDR1 SGHRS, CDR2 YFSETQ. This CDR3 region has 15 residues.

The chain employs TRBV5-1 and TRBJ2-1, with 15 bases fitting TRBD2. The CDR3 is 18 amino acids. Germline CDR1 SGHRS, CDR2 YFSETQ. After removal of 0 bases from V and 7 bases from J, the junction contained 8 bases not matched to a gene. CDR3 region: CASSLGRTSGGANNEQFF. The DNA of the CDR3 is TGCGCCAGCAGCTTGGGACGGACTAGCGGGGGGGCGAATAATGAGCAGTTCTTC.

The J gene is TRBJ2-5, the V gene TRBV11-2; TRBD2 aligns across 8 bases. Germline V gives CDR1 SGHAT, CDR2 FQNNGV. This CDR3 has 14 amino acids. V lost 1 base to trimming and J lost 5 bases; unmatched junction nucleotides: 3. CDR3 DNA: TGTGCCAGCAGCTTAGCGGGGGGGAGGGAGACCCAGTACTTC. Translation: CASSLAGGRETQYF.

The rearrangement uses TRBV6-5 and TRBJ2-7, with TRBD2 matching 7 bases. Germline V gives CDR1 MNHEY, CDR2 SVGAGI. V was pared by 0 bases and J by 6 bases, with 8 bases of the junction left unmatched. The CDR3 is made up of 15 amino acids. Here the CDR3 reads CASSYSGLGVREQYF. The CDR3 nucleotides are TGTGCCAGCAGTTACTCCGGACTAGGGGTCCGCGAGCAGTACTTC.

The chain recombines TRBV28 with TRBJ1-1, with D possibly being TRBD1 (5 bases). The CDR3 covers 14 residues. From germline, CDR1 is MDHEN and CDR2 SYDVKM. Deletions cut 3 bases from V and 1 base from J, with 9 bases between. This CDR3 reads CASSFTGGNTEAFF. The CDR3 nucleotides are TGTGCCAGCAGTTTCACGGGGGGGAACACTGAAGCTTTCTTT.

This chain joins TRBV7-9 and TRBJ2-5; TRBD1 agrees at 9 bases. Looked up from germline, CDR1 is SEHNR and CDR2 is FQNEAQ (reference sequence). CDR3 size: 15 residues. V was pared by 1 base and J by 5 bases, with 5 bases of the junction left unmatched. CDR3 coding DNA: TGTGCCAGCAGCTTAGAGGGACAGGGTCGGGAGACCCAGTACTTC. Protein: CASSLEGQGRETQYF.

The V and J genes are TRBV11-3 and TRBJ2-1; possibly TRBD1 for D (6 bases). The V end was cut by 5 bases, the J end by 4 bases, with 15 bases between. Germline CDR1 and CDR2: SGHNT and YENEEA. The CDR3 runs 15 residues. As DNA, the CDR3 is TGTGCCAGCAGCGAAGTGGTAGGACAGTACAATGAGCAGTTCTTC. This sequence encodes CASSEVVGQYNEQFF.

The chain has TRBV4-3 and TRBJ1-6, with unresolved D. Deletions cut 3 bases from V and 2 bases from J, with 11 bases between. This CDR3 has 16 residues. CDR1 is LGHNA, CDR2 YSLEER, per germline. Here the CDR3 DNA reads TGCGCCAGCAGCCACCCCGGAGGGCCCTATAATTCACCCCTCCACTTT. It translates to CASSHPGGPYNSPLHF.

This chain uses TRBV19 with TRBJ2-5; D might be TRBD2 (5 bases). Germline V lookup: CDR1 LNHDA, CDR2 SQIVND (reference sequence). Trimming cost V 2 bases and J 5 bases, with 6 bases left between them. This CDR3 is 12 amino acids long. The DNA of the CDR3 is TGTGCCAGTAGTATATGGGAGGAGACCCAGTACTTC. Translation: CASSIWEETQYF.

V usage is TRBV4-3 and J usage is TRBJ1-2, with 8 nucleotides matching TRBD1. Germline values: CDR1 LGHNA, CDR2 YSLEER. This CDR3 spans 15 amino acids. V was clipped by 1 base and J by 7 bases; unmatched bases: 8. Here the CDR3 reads CASSQATGALSGYTF. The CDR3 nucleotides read TGCGCCAGCAGCCAAGCGACAGGGGCCCTTTCTGGCTACACCTTC.

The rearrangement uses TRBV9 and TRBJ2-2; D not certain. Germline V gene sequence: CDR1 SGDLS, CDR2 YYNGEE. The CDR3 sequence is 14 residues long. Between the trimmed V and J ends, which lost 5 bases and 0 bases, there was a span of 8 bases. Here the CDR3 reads CASSPVSNTGELFF. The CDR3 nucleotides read TGTGCCAGCAGTCCGGTTTCGAACACCGGGGAGCTGTTTTTT.

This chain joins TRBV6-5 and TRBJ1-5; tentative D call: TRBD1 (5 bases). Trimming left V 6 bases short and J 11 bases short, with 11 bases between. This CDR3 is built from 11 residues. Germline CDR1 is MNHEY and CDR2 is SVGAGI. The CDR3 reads CASRGGPTQHF. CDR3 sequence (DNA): TGTGCCAGCAGGGGGGGACCCACCCAGCATTTT.

CDR3 in DNA: TGTGCCAGTAGCCCTACAGGGGGCGACCGCGAGACCCAGTACTTC. Translation: CASSPTGGDRETQYF. The chain couples TRBV19 to TRBJ2-5; 9 bases line up with TRBD1. The CDR3 runs 15 residues. Germline CDR1 and CDR2: LNHDA and SQIVND (reference sequence). V shed 6 bases and J 5 bases; nucleotides not matched to a gene: 10.

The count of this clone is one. CDR3 nucleotides: TGTGCCATCAGTCCAAGCATTAGCACAGATACGCAGTATTTT. Encoded protein: CAISPSISTDTQYF. The gene calls are TRBV10-3 and TRBJ2-3, with D hard to call. The V end was cut by 5 bases, the J end by 0 bases, with 9 bases between. From germline, CDR1 is ENHRY and CDR2 SYGVKD. The CDR3 has 14 amino acids.

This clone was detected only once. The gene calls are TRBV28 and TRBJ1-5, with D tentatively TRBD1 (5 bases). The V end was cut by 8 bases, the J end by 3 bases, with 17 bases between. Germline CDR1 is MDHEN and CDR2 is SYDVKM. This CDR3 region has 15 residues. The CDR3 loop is CASVRALWTNQPQHF. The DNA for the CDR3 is TGTGCCAGCGTCAGGGCGTTATGGACCAATCAGCCCCAGCATTTT.